This TCR beta chain appears in the sequencing data of a study of T cells in localized non-small cell lung cancer. Using immunoSEQ multiplex PCR, the repertoire was profiled, and TCRdb retains in-frame clones only, with some absent. The repertoire holds 25,000 to 30,000 clones, approximately 90% seen once, with approximately 13% in the top ten. Germline-derived CDR1 and CDR2 are SGHTA and FQGNSA. Losses at the gene ends were 4 bases for V and 7 bases for J; bases not matched to a gene: 6. The CDR3 has 15 residues. The V and J genes are TRBV7-2 and TRBJ2-1, with 11 nucleotides matching TRBD2. This material consisted of peripheral blood, taken before any cancer treatment. The TCR sequence derives from a female donor over 55 with stage III squamous cell lung carcinoma. The CDR3 protein is CASSSGLAGLNEQFF. The CDR3 bases are TGTGCCAGCAGCTCCGGACTAGCGGGTTTAAATGAGCAGTTCTTC. The complete variable domain, with remaining parts taken from reference TRBV7-2 and TRBJ2-1, reads GAGVSQSPSNKVTEKGKDVELRCDPISGHTALYWYRQSLGQGLEFLIYFQGNSAPDKSGLPSDRFSAERTGGSVSTLTIQRTQQEDSAVYLCASSSGLAGLNEQFFGPGTRLTVL.